The 6 T cell receptor beta chains in this list originate from one sample, sequenced in a study of shared clonotypes between healthy human individuals. The table came from immunoSEQ multiplex PCR; TCRdb's copy has only in-frame clones and leaves some out. The top ten hold 0.11% to 0.15% of the sample, which has a few million clones, around 90% seen once. The sample was naive CD4+ T cells sorted from blood. This sample's subset: CD45RA+ positively selected. All receptors come from a man younger than 35 in good health.

The chain is built from TRBV27 and TRBJ1-5; 7 bases align to TRBD1. This CDR3 is 15 amino acids long. Trimming took 6 bases from V and 4 from J; bases not matched to a gene: 9. CDR1 is MNHEY, CDR2 SMNVEV, per germline (reference sequence). In DNA form, the CDR3 reads TGTGCCAGCAGCCCGTACGGGACAGTTAATCAGCCCCAGCATTTT. It is translated as CASSPYGTVNQPQHF.

The J gene is TRBJ2-3, the V gene TRBV5-1; TRBD1 is a possible D gene (5 bases). The CDR3 is 15 residues long. Trimming took 3 bases from V and 4 from J, leaving 15 bases between them. Germline lookup yields CDR1 SGHRS and CDR2 YFSETQ. CDR3 protein: CASSSISGIADTQYF. For the CDR3, the DNA is TGCGCCAGCAGCTCCATATCAGGGATTGCAGATACGCAGTATTTT.

This chain joins TRBV7-9 and TRBJ2-7; D possibly corresponds to TRBD1 (6 bases). The CDR3 length is 11 residues. CDR1 and CDR2 from the germline V gene are SEHNR and FQNEAQ (reference sequence). V was pared by 3 bases and J by 7 bases, with 7 bases between. CDR3 nucleotides: TGTGCCAGCAGCTTCGGACAGGAGCAGTACTTC. It codes for CASSFGQEQYF.

V usage is TRBV7-6 and J usage is TRBJ2-3; D is possibly TRBD1 or TRBD2 (6 bases each). V lost 5 bases and J 1 base, leaving 16 bases between the germline ends. Germline assignment: CDR1 SGHVS and CDR2 FNYEAQ. The CDR3 runs 16 residues. The CDR3 bases are TGTGCCAGCAGCACCCGGGGGCCCGGGGGCACAGATACGCAGTATTTT. Translating gives CASSTRGPGGTDTQYF.

This rearrangement joins TRBV5-4 to TRBJ2-5; tentatively, D is TRBD2 (6 bases). Trimming took 4 bases from V and 2 from J, leaving 12 bases between them. The CDR3 is made up of 14 amino acids. CDR1 and CDR2 (germline): SGHNT, YYREEE (reference sequence). CDR3 sequence reads: CASSGKAGQETQYF. DNA of the CDR3: TGTGCCAGCAGCGGGAAGGCGGGGCAAGAGACCCAGTACTTC.

V is TRBV5-4 and J is TRBJ1-1, with TRBD1 identical over 10 bases. The germline V gene encodes CDR1 SGHNT and CDR2 YYREEE (reference sequence). Trimming removed 4 bases from V and 5 bases from J; junction bases left unmatched: 11. This CDR3 has 16 residues. The CDR3 here is CASSLTGGGRGTEAFF. Here the CDR3 DNA reads TGTGCCAGCAGCCTGACAGGGGGCGGAAGAGGAACTGAAGCTTTCTTT.